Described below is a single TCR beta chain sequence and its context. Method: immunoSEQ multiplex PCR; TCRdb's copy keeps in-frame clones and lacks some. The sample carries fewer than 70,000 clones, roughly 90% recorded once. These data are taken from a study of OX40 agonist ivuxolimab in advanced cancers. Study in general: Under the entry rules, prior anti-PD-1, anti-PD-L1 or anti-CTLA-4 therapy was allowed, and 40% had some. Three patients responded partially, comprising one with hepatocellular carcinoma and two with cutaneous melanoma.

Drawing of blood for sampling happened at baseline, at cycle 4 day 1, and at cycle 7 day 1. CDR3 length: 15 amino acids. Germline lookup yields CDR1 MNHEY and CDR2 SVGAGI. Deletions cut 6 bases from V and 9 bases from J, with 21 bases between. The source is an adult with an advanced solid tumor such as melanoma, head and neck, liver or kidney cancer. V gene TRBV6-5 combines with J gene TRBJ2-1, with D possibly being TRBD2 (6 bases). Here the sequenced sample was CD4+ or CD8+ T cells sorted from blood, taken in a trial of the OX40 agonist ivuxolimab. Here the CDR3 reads CASRRGRAPLGEQFF. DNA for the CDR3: TGTGCCAGCAGGCGGGGCAGGGCCCCTTTAGGTGAGCAGTTCTTC.